This TCR beta chain was recorded in a study of blood T cell repertoires in COVID-19. Study-level information: Researchers got acute and convalescent COVID-19 samples from the United States, Italy and Spain. PBMCs, B-cell-depleted T cells, or T cells were the source of the cDNA or gDNA that made up the material.

V lost 7 bases and J lost 2; bases outside the gene matches: 11. The CDR3 is 16 residues long. The germline gives CDR1 SNHLY, CDR2 FYNNEI. Per the authors' pipeline: Reference gene primer amplification gave nucleated cell count estimates. The protocol was immunoSEQ multiplex PCR, while the TCRdb copy is restricted to in-frame clones and leaves out a portion. V and J calls plus clone size are reproduced from that table; the DNA served to infer D and trimming. This table has some 150,000 clones, more than 75% appearing once. This study enrolled people aged roughly 18 to 90 from around 26 US geographic areas.

This TCR derives from a woman under 40 with acute COVID-19. Sequencing input: PBMCs or T cells enriched from blood (not recorded which). J is TRBJ2-5 and V is TRBV2; 9 bases match TRBD1. Here the CDR3 reads CASKDIGTGNQETQYF. CDR3 bases: TGTGCCAGCAAGGATATCGGGACAGGGAATCAAGAGACCCAGTACTTC.